Shown below are 25 T cell receptor beta chains from a single sample sequenced in a study of blood T cell repertoires in COVID-19. Using immunoSEQ multiplex PCR, the repertoire was profiled, and TCRdb retains in-frame clones only, with some absent. The table has about 150,000 clones, roughly 84% seen once. The material sequenced was peripheral blood. These TCRs come from a woman aged 60-70 years with COVID-19, enrolled during active disease.

The chain carries TRBV6-5 and TRBJ1-1; perhaps TRBD1 as D (6 bases). The CDR3 contains 14 residues. Germline CDR1 reads MNHEY; CDR2 reads SVGAGI. V was pared by 7 bases and J by 3 bases, with 15 bases between. CDR3: CASTAGQRYTEAFF. The CDR3 DNA reads TGTGCCAGCACGGCCGGACAGAGATACACTGAAGCTTTCTTT.

The V and J genes are TRBV5-5 and TRBJ1-5; TRBD1 aligns across 7 bases. The CDR3 totals 16 residues. J was trimmed by 4 bases and V by 4 bases; bases with no gene match: 11. Germline CDR1 is SGHKS and CDR2 is YYEKEE (reference sequence). The CDR3 reads CASSVTNRGENQPQHF. CDR3 nucleotide sequence: TGTGCCAGCAGCGTCACCAACAGGGGCGAGAATCAGCCCCAGCATTTT.

This rearrangement joins TRBV25-1 to TRBJ2-1; D perhaps matches TRBD2 (6 bases). V shed 1 base and J shed 0 bases, with 10 bases lying between them. The CDR3 extends over 16 amino acids. Germline CDR1 MGHDK, CDR2 SYGVNS. The CDR3 here is CASSEWGVYSYNEQFF. The CDR3 nucleotides are TGTGCCAGCAGTGAATGGGGGGTCTACTCCTACAATGAGCAGTTCTTC.

This chain links TRBV9 with TRBJ2-1; TRBD1 agrees at 9 bases. CDR1 is SGDLS and CDR2 is YYNGEE in the germline V gene. The CDR3 consists of 15 residues. The V gene end was trimmed by 3 bases and the J gene end by 4 bases; junction bases not matched to a gene: 5. The CDR3 spells CASSGRTGDYNEQFF. The CDR3 DNA follows: TGTGCCAGCAGCGGGCGGACAGGGGATTACAATGAGCAGTTCTTC.

This chain joins TRBV15 and TRBJ1-5; 7 bases are shared with TRBD1. The germline gives CDR1 LNHNV, CDR2 YYDKDF (reference sequence). CDR3 length: 19 residues. The V and J ends lost 0 bases and 1 base, in that order; junction bases with no gene match: 12. CDR3: CATSREIYRGPLSNQPQHF. In DNA form, the CDR3 reads TGTGCCACCAGCAGAGAAATATACAGGGGACCACTGAGCAATCAGCCCCAGCATTTT.

This clone was counted only a few times. CDR3 residues: CASSSGTSGGAFETQYF. In DNA, the CDR3 is TGTGCCAGCAGCTCCGGGACTAGCGGGGGGGCTTTTGAGACCCAGTACTTC. The chain uses TRBV11-2 and TRBJ2-5; 16 positions agree with TRBD2. Looked up from germline, CDR1 is SGHAT and CDR2 is FQNNGV. Trimming took 4 bases from V and 5 from J; bases not matched to a gene: 7. The CDR3 is made up of 17 amino acids.

The V gene is TRBV11-3, the J gene TRBJ2-1, with 7 nucleotides matching TRBD2. There are 17 residues in the CDR3. CDR1 is SGHNT, CDR2 YENEEA, per germline. V gave up 2 bases and J gave up 2 bases; unmatched junction bases: 9. Here the CDR3 DNA reads TGTGCCAGCAGCTTACGGGCGGGAGTCCCTCCCTACAATGAGCAGTTCTTC. This translates into CASSLRAGVPPYNEQFF.

The gene calls are TRBV9 and TRBJ2-7, with 7 bases that match TRBD1. From germline, CDR1 is SGDLS and CDR2 YYNGEE. CDR3 length: 15 amino acids. V was clipped by 4 bases and J by 2 bases; unmatched bases: 9. As DNA, the CDR3 is TGTGCCAGCAGCTCCCGGACAGGATCTCCCTACGAGCAGTACTTC. The encoded protein is CASSSRTGSPYEQYF.

The rearrangement uses TRBV3-1 (or the pseudogene TRBV3-2) and TRBJ1-2, with D perhaps TRBD1 (5 bases). Trimming took 3 bases from V and 5 from J, leaving 19 bases between them. This CDR3 contains 16 residues. Germline V CDR1 and CDR2: LGHDT, YNNKEL (reference sequence). In DNA form, the CDR3 reads TGTGCCAGCAGCCAGGATCCCGGGACTGCCGAATATGGCTACACCTTC. Translating gives CASSQDPGTAEYGYTF.

CDR3 loop: CARDYSYNEQFF. The CDR3 coding sequence is TGTGCCAGGGACTATTCCTACAATGAGCAGTTCTTC. The rearrangement uses TRBV27 and TRBJ2-1; maybe TRBD2 (6 bases). The CDR3 runs 12 residues. Germline V gene data show CDR1 as MNHEY and CDR2 as SMNVEV (reference sequence). V gave up 9 bases and J gave up 1 base, with 7 bases separating them.

The chain has TRBV5-5 and TRBJ1-1; D is perhaps TRBD1 (5 bases). This CDR3 comprises 14 residues. CDR1 and CDR2 (germline): SGHKS, YYEKEE (reference sequence). V dropped 5 bases and J dropped 1 base, with 12 bases sitting between them. CDR3 nucleotides: TGTGCCAGCAGGGAGGGACGGACGAACACTGAAGCTTTCTTT. This codes for CASREGRTNTEAFF.

The rearrangement joins TRBV7-6 to TRBJ2-6; 7 bases fit TRBD1. V lost 6 bases, J lost 2 bases, and 7 bases stayed unmatched. Germline V gives CDR1 SGHVS, CDR2 FNYEAQ. There are 16 residues in the CDR3. The CDR3 nucleotides are TGTGCCAGCAGGGACAGGCGAGGAGCTGGGGCCAACGTCCTGACTTTC. Translating gives CASRDRRGAGANVLTF.

This clone occurred once. The CDR3 loop reads CATSGTADYGYTF. The CDR3 bases are TGTGCCACCAGTGGGACAGCGGATTATGGCTACACCTTC. The V gene is TRBV24-1, the J gene TRBJ1-2, with D maybe TRBD1 (6 bases). There are 13 residues in the CDR3. The ends were cut back, 5 bases at V and 5 bases at J, with 11 bases in the middle. The germline CDR1 and CDR2 sequences are KGHDR and SFDVKD.

The V and J genes are TRBV27 and TRBJ1-6, with TRBD1 as a possible D gene (5 bases). V was trimmed by 8 bases and J by 10 bases, leaving 21 bases between them. Germline V CDR1 and CDR2: MNHEY, SMNVEV (reference sequence). The CDR3 has 15 amino acids. CDR3 coding DNA: TGTGCCAGCCATCGACTGGGCAGGGTGGAGTCACCCCTCCACTTT. This encodes CASHRLGRVESPLHF.

The genes are TRBV19 and TRBJ1-2, with 7 bases aligning to TRBD1. The CDR3 has 15 residues. Per germline, CDR1 LNHDA and CDR2 SQIVND (reference sequence). Trimming cost V 6 bases and J 4 bases; bases outside gene matches: 11. CDR3 DNA sequence: TGTGCCAGTAGGGCCGACAGGGAAGGGGGCTATGGCTACACCTTC. Protein: CASRADREGGYGYTF.

The chain carries TRBV7-2 and TRBJ1-2; the match to TRBD1 covers 8 bases. In germline, CDR1 is SGHTA, CDR2 FQGNSA. V was clipped by 5 bases and J by 14 bases; unmatched bases: 13. The CDR3 length is 13 residues. The CDR3 reads CASSPNFLTGATF. The CDR3 DNA reads TGTGCCAGCAGCCCTAATTTTTTGACAGGGGCGACCTTC.

The chain employs TRBV7-6 and TRBJ1-1, with TRBD1 matching over 7 bases. The junction had 5 bases not matched to a gene; V was cut back by 1 base and J by 0 bases. Germline CDR1 reads SGHVS; CDR2 reads FNYEAQ. CDR3 length: 16 residues. The CDR3, as DNA: TGTGCCAGCAGCTTAGGGCAGGGGGTTATGAACACTGAAGCTTTCTTT. The encoded protein is CASSLGQGVMNTEAFF.

This clone was seen just once. This rearrangement joins TRBV11-2 to TRBJ2-1; D uncertain. In germline, CDR1 is SGHAT, CDR2 FQNNGV. The CDR3 is 13 residues long. The germline V and J ends were trimmed by 6 bases and 6 bases, with 12 bases remaining between them. CDR3: CASSLEHINEQFF. The CDR3 DNA reads TGTGCCAGCAGTTTGGAGCACATCAATGAGCAGTTCTTC.

The genes are TRBV30 and TRBJ1-2; maybe TRBD1 (5 bases). The CDR3 consists of 14 residues. Germline loops: CDR1 GTSNPN, CDR2 SVGIG (reference sequence). V gave up 0 bases and J gave up 7 bases, with 15 bases separating them. The CDR3 nucleotides are TGTGCCTGGAGTGTGGGCAGGGAGGAGGGTGGCTACACCTTC. Translating it yields CAWSVGREEGGYTF.

The chain combines TRBV6-1 with TRBJ2-3; 8 nucleotides agree with TRBD2. CDR1 is MNHNS and CDR2 is SASEGT in the germline V gene. CDR3 length: 15 amino acids. The V segment lost 2 bases and the J segment 2 bases; nucleotides outside the gene matches: 3. In DNA form, the CDR3 reads TGTGCCAGCAGTGAACAGCGGGGGACCACAGATACGCAGTATTTT. This codes for CASSEQRGTTDTQYF.

This chain connects TRBV29-1 to TRBJ1-1, with TRBD1 matching 9 bases. Trimming took 4 bases from V and 1 from J; bases not matched to a gene: 1. CDR1 SQVTM and CDR2 ANQGSEA come from the germline V gene. The CDR3 length is 13 residues. The chain's CDR3 is CSVVQGANTEAFF. Here the CDR3 DNA reads TGCAGCGTTGTACAGGGGGCGAACACTGAAGCTTTCTTT.

The rearrangement joins TRBV11-2 to TRBJ1-1; 9 bases are a match to TRBD1. Germline CDR1 and CDR2: SGHAT and FQNNGV. The CDR3 is 16 residues long. V trimming: 1 base; J trimming: 6 bases; junction bases outside the gene matches: 9. Written as DNA, the CDR3 is TGTGCCAGCAGCTTAGGACAGGGGGTGCCGTTAGCTGAAGCTTTCTTT. Amino acid sequence: CASSLGQGVPLAEAFF.

The sample holds one count of this clone. The chain joins TRBV27 to TRBJ1-1; TRBD1 might be the D (6 bases). V shed 9 bases and J shed 3 bases, with 17 bases lying between them. Germline-derived CDR1 and CDR2 are MNHEY and SMNVEV (reference sequence). This CDR3 comprises 14 residues. The DNA for the CDR3 is TGTGCCAGGGGAATCCGGACAGAGTACACTGAAGCTTTCTTT. It specifies CARGIRTEYTEAFF.

This clone was found once. The chain recombines TRBV7-2 with TRBJ2-7; weak D call: TRBD2 (6 bases). The CDR3 contains 13 residues. Germline lookup yields CDR1 SGHTA and CDR2 FQGNSA. V was pared by 6 bases and J by 4 bases, with 13 bases between. CDR3 DNA: TGTGCCAGCAGTAAGACTAGAGCGTACGAGCAGTACGTC. It is translated as CASSKTRAYEQYV.

The chain recombines TRBV9 with TRBJ2-3; 14 bases align to TRBD2. V lost 4 bases to trimming and J lost 6 bases; unmatched junction nucleotides: 7. CDR1 and CDR2 (germline): SGDLS, YYNGEE. The CDR3 has 16 amino acids. The CDR3 sequence: CASSPRLAGGRDTQYF. CDR3 nucleotides: TGTGCCAGCAGCCCCCGACTAGCGGGAGGGCGCGATACGCAGTATTTT.